This entry features one T cell receptor (beta chain) sequence. Germline values: CDR1 KGHDR, CDR2 SFDVKD. Trimming cost V 9 bases and J 3 bases, with 14 bases left between them. This CDR3 is 14 amino acids long. The sample belongs to a study of blood T cell repertoires in COVID-19. Overall study: The United States, Italy and Spain provided the acute and convalescent COVID-19 samples. PBMCs, B-cell-depleted T cells, or T cells were the source of the cDNA or gDNA that made up the material.

In the authors' workflow: Reference gene primers were amplified, and this amplification served to estimate nucleated cell counts. The assay was immunoSEQ multiplex PCR, and TCRdb's table has in-frame clones only and misses some. V, J and clone size reflect that table, while D and trimming were determined from the DNA. The data hold around 370,000 clones, with around 91% observed a single time. This chain connects TRBV24-1 to TRBJ1-5, with D maybe TRBD1 (5 bases). The sample consisted of peripheral blood. This TCR was recovered from a woman in her late teens or twenties who had recovered from COVID-19. The CDR3 is CATRQAGHNQPQHF. DNA for the CDR3: TGTGCCACCCGCCAAGCAGGGCACAATCAGCCCCAGCATTTT.